This is a list of T cell receptor beta chains from one sample in a study of T cells after yellow fever vaccination. MiXCR was run by TCRdb on the 5' RACE reads, yielding one entry per CDR3 protein. The sample carries approximately 580,000 distinct CDR3 sequences, around 17% recorded once. This material consisted of PBMCs, taken about 5 days after the first yellow fever vaccination. The receptor source for this set is a man between 18 and 29 years old who received the YFV17D yellow fever vaccine. Both conserved end residues are part of each CDR3. A D gene is named only where the DNA matches it firmly. Expanded clones are given a class, and other clones once, few, many or no size at all.

TRBD1	TRBJ1-2	TRBV7-2	.	CASSRTGTGFRGYTF	TGTGCCAGCAGCCGAACCGGGACAGGCTTCAGGGGCTACACCTTC
.	TRBJ2-3	TRBV20-1	.	CSAHTFSWISDKDTQYF	TGCAGTGCTCATACCTTCTCTTGGATCTCAGACAAAGATACGCAGTATTTT
.	TRBJ2-1	TRBV7-3	.	CASSLLWANEQFF	TGTGCCAGCAGCTTACTGTGGGCCAATGAGCAGTTCTTC
.	TRBJ1-2	TRBV6-5	few	CASSFDGGLDNYGYTF	TGTGCCAGCAGTTTCGACGGTGGGCTCGATAACTATGGCTACACCTTC
.	TRBJ2-3	TRBV29-1	.	CSVGGVSTDTQYF	TGCAGCGTTGGGGGGGTTAGCACAGATACGCAGTATTTT
.	TRBJ2-2	TRBV4-3	few	CASSQEGAGGTGELFF	TGCGCCAGCAGCCAAGAAGGGGCAGGGGGGACCGGGGAGCTGTTTTTT
.	TRBJ1-1	TRBV20-1	.	CSATKDMNTEAFF	TGCAGTGCTACAAAGGACATGAACACTGAAGCTTTCTTT
.	TRBJ1-6	TRBV9	.	CASSVVAESPLHF	TGTGCCAGCAGCGTAGTGGCGGAGTCACCCCTCCACTTT
TRBD1	TRBJ1-1	TRBV4-3	few	CASSQDRHRGTEAFF	TGCGCCAGCAGCCAAGATCGGCACAGGGGCACTGAAGCTTTCTTT
TRBD2	TRBJ2-3	TRBV9	.	CASSLSSGGDTDTQYF	TGTGCCAGCAGCCTTTCTAGCGGGGGGGACACAGATACGCAGTATTTT
.	TRBJ1-1	TRBV18	few	CASSPLVGRGTEAFF	TGTGCCAGCTCACCACTGGTGGGTCGGGGGACTGAAGCTTTCTTT
TRBD2	TRBJ2-1	TRBV3-1	many	CASSPSSGTSVIGEQFF	TGTGCCAGCAGCCCATCTTCCGGGACTAGTGTAATAGGTGAGCAGTTCTTC
.	TRBJ2-1	TRBV24-1	.	CASTASDNEQFF	TGTGCCTCGACAGCTTCTGACAATGAGCAGTTCTTC
TRBD2	TRBJ2-2	TRBV7-9	few	CASRRTWGGDGELFF	TGTGCCAGCAGACGCACCTGGGGGGGAGACGGGGAGCTGTTTTTT
.	TRBJ2-5	TRBV4-3	few	CASSQVRLGSSAQYF	TGCGCCAGCAGCCAAGTGAGGCTAGGCTCGAGCGCCCAGTACTTC
.	TRBJ2-7	TRBV7-2	.	CASSSGTRPAYEQYF	TGTGCCAGCAGCTCGGGGACTCGGCCTGCCTACGAGCAGTACTTC
.	TRBJ1-2	TRBV6-1	few	CASSVNGYTF	TGTGCCAGCAGTGTAAATGGCTACACCTTC
TRBD2	TRBJ2-5	TRBV23-1	few	CASSQSGGVAGAGETQYF	TGCGCCAGCAGTCAATCTGGCGGAGTAGCGGGGGCAGGAGAGACCCAGTACTTC
TRBD1	TRBJ2-1	TRBV6-1	.	CASTPRQGADLPTYNEQFF	TGTGCCAGCACCCCGCGGCAGGGGGCTGATCTACCCACCTACAATGAGCAGTTCTTC
.	TRBJ1-3	TRBV7-6	few	CASSRARGSGNTIYF	TGTGCCAGCAGCCGAGCCCGGGGCTCTGGAAACACCATATATTTT
.	TRBJ2-2	TRBV7-2	.	CASSLGTSANTGELFF	TGTGCCAGCAGCTTAGGCACTTCGGCGAACACCGGGGAGCTGTTTTTT
.	TRBJ1-1	TRBV6-2/TRBV6-3	few	CASSYGGHGNTEAFF	TGTGCCAGCAGTTACGGGGGACACGGGAACACTGAAGCTTTCTTT